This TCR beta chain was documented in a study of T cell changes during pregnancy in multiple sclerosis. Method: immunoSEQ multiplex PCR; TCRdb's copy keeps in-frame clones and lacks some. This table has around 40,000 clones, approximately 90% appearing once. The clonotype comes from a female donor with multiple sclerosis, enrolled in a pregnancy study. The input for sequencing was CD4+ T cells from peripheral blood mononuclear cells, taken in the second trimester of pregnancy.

The CDR3 protein is CASSFSSGNTIYF. DNA for the CDR3: TGTGCCAGCAGTTTTAGCTCTGGAAACACCATATATTTT. The V and J genes are TRBV27 and TRBJ1-3; no definite D call. The CDR3 runs 13 residues. Per germline, CDR1 MNHEY and CDR2 SMNVEV (reference sequence). The V end was cut by 3 bases, the J end by 0 bases, with 3 bases between.